Listed here are 18 T cell receptor beta chains from one sample, sequenced in a study of cytomegalovirus exposure and HLA in healthy donors. Assay used: immunoSEQ multiplex PCR; TCRdb lists only in-frame clones, some missing. The sample records 180,000 or so clones, more than 75% being singletons. The sequenced sample was PBMCs. These TCRs come from a man aged 25-45 years in good health and CMV-seropositive.

The genes are TRBV6-6 and TRBJ2-7, with TRBD1 identical over 9 bases. Germline CDR1 is MNHNY and CDR2 is SVGAGI (reference sequence). V lost 2 bases, J lost 0 bases, and 5 bases stayed unmatched. This CDR3 is built from 16 residues. CDR3 region: CASSYRTGEGSYEQYF. The CDR3 bases are TGTGCCAGCAGTTACCGGACAGGGGAGGGCTCCTACGAGCAGTACTTC.

The rearrangement uses TRBV7-3 and TRBJ1-2; 7 nucleotides line up with TRBD1. Losses at the gene ends were 1 base for V and 7 bases for J; bases not matched to a gene: 9. CDR1 and CDR2 from the germline V gene are SGHTA and FQGTGA. This CDR3 region has 15 residues. The CDR3 DNA is TGTGCCAGCAGCTTAAGACAGGGAATATGGAGTGGCTACACCTTC. As protein: CASSLRQGIWSGYTF.

The chain recombines TRBV5-6 with TRBJ1-3; no reliable D call. V lost 6 bases and J 3 bases, leaving 13 bases between the germline ends. Germline V CDR1 and CDR2: SGHDT, YYEEEE. The CDR3 totals 14 residues. CDR3: CASTSPEVGNTIYF. The CDR3 DNA reads as TGTGCCAGCACCAGCCCTGAGGTTGGAAACACCATATATTTT.

The chain links TRBV19 to TRBJ2-1, with D hard to call. Looked up from germline, CDR1 is LNHDA and CDR2 is SQIVND (reference sequence). The CDR3 runs 13 residues. V lost 4 bases to trimming and J lost 5 bases, with 9 bases between them. The CDR3, as DNA: TGTGCCAGTAGTAGAACGGGCGACAATGAGCAGTTCTTC. This sequence encodes CASSRTGDNEQFF.

The chain has TRBV2 and TRBJ2-2; D remains ambiguous. CDR1 and CDR2 from the germline V gene are SNHLY and FYNNEI. The length of the CDR3 is 12 residues. With 5 bases removed from V and 4 bases from J, the gap between germline ends came to 5 bases. CDR3 region: CASSYPTGELFF. The CDR3 DNA reads as TGTGCCAGCAGTTACCCCACCGGGGAGCTGTTTTTT.

To note about this clone: Sequence at one end of the junction differs from germline and may be a read error. The chain combines TRBV16 with TRBJ2-7; TRBD1 agrees at 7 bases. Germline V gene sequence: CDR1 KGHSY, CDR2 FQNENV. This CDR3 has 13 amino acids. CDR3 protein: CASSPNRDRRRDF. In DNA form, the CDR3 reads TGTGCCAGCAGCCCTAACCGGGACAGACGAAGGGACTTC.

This clone was counted once. CDR3 nucleotides: TGCGCCAGCAGCTTCACAGGGCGACAGGGGATGGAGGAAAAACTGTTTTTT. This translates into CASSFTGRQGMEEKLFF. The J gene is TRBJ1-4, the V gene TRBV5-1; 8 bases match TRBD1. J was trimmed by 8 bases and V by 2 bases; bases with no gene match: 14. Germline V lookup: CDR1 SGHRS, CDR2 YFSETQ. This CDR3 is 17 amino acids long.

This rearrangement joins TRBV6-6 to TRBJ2-3; the D call may be TRBD1 or TRBD2 (5 bases each). The V gene's germline CDR1 is MNHNY and CDR2 SVGAGI (reference sequence). The CDR3 extends over 15 amino acids. The V end was cut by 7 bases, the J end by 4 bases, with 18 bases between. CDR3 in amino acids: CASTPRGVYADTQYF. The CDR3 DNA follows: TGTGCCAGCACCCCACGGGGCGTCTATGCAGATACGCAGTATTTT.

This clone was seen once. V usage is TRBV5-1 and J usage is TRBJ2-5; 8 bases are a match to TRBD1. V was clipped by 4 bases and J by 3 bases; unmatched bases: 5. The CDR3 contains 14 residues. Germline V gene lookup returns CDR1 SGHRS and CDR2 YFSETQ. The CDR3 sequence is CASSARDRKETQYF. The CDR3 nucleotides are TGCGCCAGCAGCGCCCGGGACAGGAAAGAGACCCAGTACTTC. Looking up the rest from reference TRBV5-1 and TRBJ2-5 gives the full variable domain: KAGVTQTPRYLIKTRGQQVTLSCSPISGHRSVSWYQQTPGQGLQFLFEYFSETQRNKGNFPGRFSGRQFSNSRSEMNVSTLELGDSALYLCASSARDRKETQYFGPGTRLLVL.

The chain has TRBV29-1 and TRBJ1-4, with TRBD1 matching over 9 bases. V lost 6 bases, J lost 3 bases, and 5 bases stayed unmatched. The CDR3 loop spans 14 amino acids. Per the germline V gene, CDR1 is SQVTM and CDR2 is ANQGSEA. The chain's CDR3 is CSVTGGAANEKLFF. The CDR3 nucleotides are TGCAGCGTCACAGGGGGCGCAGCTAATGAAAAACTGTTTTTT.

In its sample, this clone was seen once. The chain couples TRBV7-3 to TRBJ2-1; 7 nucleotides line up with TRBD1. V shed 5 bases, J shed 8 bases, and the junction held 6 bases outside the gene matches. Germline V CDR1 and CDR2: SGHTA, FQGTGA. The CDR3 runs 13 residues. The CDR3 coding sequence is TGTGCCAGCAGCCTAGGACAGGCCCATGAGCAGTTCTTC. This gives the protein CASSLGQAHEQFF.

The CDR3 is CSVSANYGYTF. DNA for the CDR3: TGCAGCGTTTCCGCTAACTATGGCTACACCTTC. The chain couples TRBV29-1 to TRBJ1-2; D remains unclear. Trimming shortened V by 5 bases and J by 0 bases, and 4 bases separated the two germline ends. CDR1 SQVTM and CDR2 ANQGSEA come from the germline V gene. This CDR3 region has 11 residues.

This rearrangement joins TRBV5-6 to TRBJ2-2; D is uncertain. Trimming removed 1 base from V and 2 bases from J, with 6 bases in between. The CDR3 is 14 residues long. Germline CDR1 SGHDT, CDR2 YYEEEE. This chain's CDR3 is CASSLRFNTGELFF. CDR3 coding DNA: TGTGCCAGCAGCTTGCGGTTCAACACCGGGGAGCTGTTTTTT.

This chain links TRBV30 with TRBJ2-1; D call uncertain. V gave up 3 bases and J gave up 6 bases, with 12 bases separating them. CDR3 length equals 13 residues. The V gene's germline CDR1 is GTSNPN and CDR2 SVGIG (reference sequence). Here the CDR3 reads CAWSPGPPNEQFF. As DNA, the CDR3 is TGTGCCTGGAGCCCAGGACCTCCCAATGAGCAGTTCTTC. Complete variable domain (other parts from reference TRBV30 and TRBJ2-1): SQTIHQWPATLVQPVGSPLSLECTVEGTSNPNLYWYRQAAGRGLQLLFYSVGIGQISSEVPQNLSASRPQDRQFILSSKKLLLSDSGFYLCAWSPGPPNEQFFGPGTRLTVL.

The chain carries TRBV5-1 and TRBJ2-3; D remains ambiguous. CDR1 is SGHRS and CDR2 is YFSETQ in the germline V gene. This CDR3 has 16 residues. Deletions cut 4 bases from V and 1 base from J, with 16 bases between. CDR3 sequence (DNA): TGCGCCAGCAGCCTGGAAGGCTACATTGGCACAGATACGCAGTATTTT. It encodes CASSLEGYIGTDTQYF.

This sequence joins TRBV19 and TRBJ1-1; unclear D gene. Germline assignment: CDR1 LNHDA and CDR2 SQIVND (reference sequence). V lost 4 bases and J lost 8, with 23 bases in between. The CDR3 covers 16 residues. The CDR3 bases are TGTGCCAGTAGTACAATCTTTTCGGGCCAGCAGGACGAAGCTTTCTTT. Translating it yields CASSTIFSGQQDEAFF.

CDR3 sequence reads: CASSDPGTGHNEQFF. As DNA, the CDR3 is TGTGCCAGCAGCGACCCCGGGACTGGACACAATGAGCAGTTCTTC. This chain connects TRBV9 to TRBJ2-1; tentative D call: TRBD2 (6 bases). V lost 3 bases, J lost 5 bases, and 15 bases lay in between. This CDR3 has 15 amino acids. Germline V gene sequence: CDR1 SGDLS, CDR2 YYNGEE. Filled out from reference TRBV9 and TRBJ2-1, the complete variable domain reads DSGVTQTPKHLITATGQRVTLRCSPRSGDLSVYWYQQSLDQGLQFLIQYYNGEERAKGNILERFSAQQFPDLHSELNLSSLELGDSALYFCASSDPGTGHNEQFFGPGTRLTVL.

This clone was detected a few times. The chain combines TRBV5-1 with TRBJ2-1, with TRBD2 identical over 11 bases. V gave up 2 bases and J gave up 1 base; unmatched junction bases: 2. This CDR3 is built from 16 residues. Germline CDR1 SGHRS, CDR2 YFSETQ. The CDR3 bases are TGCGCCAGCAGCTTTAGCGGGGGGGCATCCTACAATGAGCAGTTCTTC. Translated, it gives CASSFSGGASYNEQFF. The whole variable domain, remainder taken from reference TRBV5-1 and TRBJ2-1, is KAGVTQTPRYLIKTRGQQVTLSCSPISGHRSVSWYQQTPGQGLQFLFEYFSETQRNKGNFPGRFSGRQFSNSRSEMNVSTLELGDSALYLCASSFSGGASYNEQFFGPGTRLTVL.